The 28 T cell receptor beta chains in this list originate from one sample, sequenced in a study of T-cell reconstitution after alpha-beta-depleted transplantation in children. Preparation of the TCRbeta library was carried out with unique molecular identifiers. TCRdb ran MiXCR on the PCR reads and lists one entry per CDR3 protein. In the table there are about 290,000 distinct CDR3 sequences, about 7.3% of which are singletons. Whole-study findings and limits: T-cell counts and diversity at one year following transplant were attributed mainly to newly produced T cells.

These receptors' targets are unknown. Sequencing was performed on peripheral blood, taken 360 days after TCRalphabeta/CD19-depleted stem cell transplant. These receptor sequences come from a female patient aged 2-15 years who had a stem cell transplant for Fanconi anemia, so the T cells may come from the graft donor.

The rearrangement links TRBV7-2 to TRBJ1-4; D not resolved. V was clipped by 3 bases and J by 7 bases, with 21 bases between them. Germline CDR1 SGHTA, CDR2 FQGNSA. This CDR3 has 17 residues. The CDR3 is CASSFRSLRAIGEKLFF. The CDR3 DNA is TGTGCCAGCAGCTTTAGGTCCCTTCGGGCGATAGGTGAAAAACTGTTTTTT.

This clonotype was detected a few times. This sequence joins TRBV18 and TRBJ2-7; D remains ambiguous. The germline gives CDR1 KGHSH, CDR2 LQKENI. This CDR3 has 14 amino acids. The V and J ends lost 8 bases and 2 bases respectively, with 16 bases between them. The CDR3 here is CASEPSQEPYEQYF. The CDR3 DNA is TGTGCCAGCGAACCCAGCCAGGAGCCCTACGAGCAGTACTTC.

This clonotype was seen at least ten times. V gene TRBV7-2 combines with J gene TRBJ2-7; no reliable D call. Looked up from germline, CDR1 is SGHTA and CDR2 is FQGNSA. Trimming left V 1 base short and J 4 bases short, with 5 bases between. This CDR3 region has 12 residues. The CDR3 bases are TGTGCCAGCAGCTTAGACCAATACGAGCAGTACTTC. This translates into CASSLDQYEQYF.

This clonotype was recorded at least ten times. J is TRBJ2-7 and V is TRBV27; TRBD2 matches 13 bases. CDR1 MNHEY and CDR2 SMNVEV come from the germline V gene (reference sequence). The V segment lost 9 bases and the J segment 3 bases; nucleotides outside the gene matches: 5. This CDR3 is 14 amino acids long. The CDR3 DNA reads as TGTGCCAGTAGACTAGCGGGAGGTGTCTACGAGCAGTACTTC. Translating it yields CASRLAGGVYEQYF.

This clonotype was observed a handful of times. The chain's CDR3 is CASSSPRIYEQYV. Written as DNA, the CDR3 is TGTGCCAGCAGTTCGCCAAGGATATACGAGCAGTACGTC. The rearrangement joins TRBV28 to TRBJ2-7; D not certain. The CDR3 runs to 13 residues. V shed 4 bases and J shed 4 bases, with 11 bases lying between them. Germline loops: CDR1 MDHEN, CDR2 SYDVKM.

There are many counts of this clonotype. The chain has TRBV12-3 or TRBV12-4 and TRBJ1-1; 8 bases map to TRBD1. The trim removed 5 bases at V and 7 bases at J, leaving 9 bases unmatched. This CDR3 has 14 amino acids. Here the CDR3 DNA reads TGTGCCAGCAGTCAACAGGGGGTCGGGGTTGAAGCTTTCTTT. As protein: CASSQQGVGVEAFF.

This clonotype was detected many times. The CDR3 nucleotides are TGTGCCAGCAGCTTCGACAGAACGAACACCGGGGAGCTGTTTTTT. It encodes CASSFDRTNTGELFF. This chain uses TRBV11-2 with TRBJ2-2; TRBD1 might be the D (5 bases). The length of the CDR3 is 15 residues. V was cut by 3 bases and J by 0 bases, with 8 bases left in between. Germline CDR1 reads SGHAT; CDR2 reads FQNNGV.

This clonotype was observed many times. This chain connects TRBV5-1 to TRBJ2-7, with D tentatively TRBD2 (5 bases). The CDR3 has 13 residues. Germline loops: CDR1 SGHRS, CDR2 YFSETQ. V gave up 2 bases and J gave up 4 bases, with 10 bases separating them. CDR3 nucleotide sequence: TGCGCCAGCAGCTTAGAGACGGGATACGAGCAGTACTTC. This gives the protein CASSLETGYEQYF.

This chain connects TRBV4-2 to TRBJ1-4; D uncertain. Deletions cut 0 bases from V and 0 bases from J, with 17 bases between. Germline-derived CDR1 and CDR2 are LGHNA and YNFKEQ. This CDR3 is 19 amino acids long. The CDR3 bases are TGTGCCAGCAGCCAAGATGGACTGAGGAGAGCCACAACTAATGAAAAACTGTTTTTT. Translation gives CASSQDGLRRATTNEKLFF.

This clonotype has at least ten counts. V and J are TRBV20-1 and TRBJ1-2; D gene uncertain. V lost 2 bases and J 0 bases, leaving 7 bases between the germline ends. The CDR3 length is 13 residues. Germline V lookup: CDR1 DFQATT, CDR2 SNEGSKA (reference sequence). The DNA for the CDR3 is TGCAGTGCTAGACCTCCAGCTAACTATGGCTACACCTTC. It codes for CSARPPANYGYTF.

In this sample, this clonotype turned up many times. CDR3 amino acids: CSALLGGNEQFF. The CDR3 coding sequence is TGCAGTGCTTTACTGGGTGGCAATGAGCAGTTCTTC. The V and J genes are TRBV20-1 and TRBJ2-1; D not certain. V was clipped by 5 bases and J by 6 bases, with 11 bases between them. This CDR3 is 12 amino acids long. CDR1 and CDR2 (germline): DFQATT, SNEGSKA (reference sequence).

This clonotype was detected a few times. The chain is built from TRBV19 and TRBJ1-1; D call uncertain. Germline V CDR1 and CDR2: LNHDA, SQIVND (reference sequence). The ends were cut back, 8 bases at V and 1 base at J, with 11 bases in the middle. This CDR3 contains 13 residues. CDR3 region: CASGNGENTEAFF. Here the CDR3 DNA reads TGTGCCAGTGGAAATGGGGAGAACACTGAAGCTTTCTTT.

This clonotype was found many times. The V gene is TRBV12-3 or TRBV12-4, the J gene TRBJ2-1; TRBD2 is a possible D gene (6 bases). This CDR3 has 16 amino acids. Deletions cut 5 bases from V and 4 bases from J, with 18 bases between. The CDR3 DNA reads as TGTGCCAGCAGTCCGGAACCTGGTGGGACTTACAATGAGCAGTTCTTC. It yields the protein CASSPEPGGTYNEQFF.

This clonotype has only a few counts. This chain uses TRBV6-5 with TRBJ1-5, with D uncertain. The CDR3 is made up of 13 amino acids. Germline V lookup: CDR1 MNHEY, CDR2 SVGAGI. The germline V and J ends were trimmed by 6 bases and 6 bases, with 12 bases remaining between them. The CDR3 sequence: CASRASLAQPQHF. As DNA, the CDR3 is TGTGCCAGCAGAGCCTCTCTGGCTCAGCCCCAGCATTTT.

This clonotype came up many times. V usage is TRBV10-3 and J usage is TRBJ2-7, with D perhaps being TRBD1 or TRBD2 (5 bases each). The CDR3 consists of 15 residues. V was pared by 3 bases and J by 5 bases, with 17 bases between. The V gene's germline CDR1 is ENHRY and CDR2 SYGVKD. The DNA for the CDR3 is TGTGCCATCAGTGATGAGGGTTCCAGGGTCAACGAGCAGTACTTC. Translated: CAISDEGSRVNEQYF.

This clonotype was seen more than once but under ten times. The V and J genes are TRBV29-1 and TRBJ1-2, with no clear D. Germline CDR1 is SQVTM and CDR2 is ANQGSEA. CDR3 length equals 15 residues. V dropped 0 bases and J dropped 3 bases, with 14 bases sitting between them. This CDR3 reads CSVEDSGEADYGYTF. CDR3 in DNA: TGCAGCGTTGAAGATAGTGGGGAAGCTGACTATGGCTACACCTTC.

This clonotype was seen a handful of times. The V call is TRBV20-1, the J call TRBJ2-1; TRBD2 aligns across 7 bases. Germline V lookup: CDR1 DFQATT, CDR2 SNEGSKA (reference sequence). The trim removed 3 bases at V and 8 bases at J, leaving 10 bases unmatched. There are 14 residues in the CDR3. Here the CDR3 DNA reads TGCAGTGCTAGGTTGACTAGCCTTCTGGATGAGCAGTTCTTC. It translates to CSARLTSLLDEQFF.

In this sample, this clonotype turned up many times. The chain has TRBV12-3 or TRBV12-4 and TRBJ1-4; no reliable D call. This CDR3 region has 11 residues. Deletions cut 3 bases from V and 4 bases from J, with 0 bases between. Here the CDR3 DNA reads TGTGCCAGCAGTTTTAATGAAAAACTGTTTTTT. Translating it yields CASSFNEKLFF.

This clonotype was counted ten times or more. The chain joins TRBV4-1 to TRBJ2-7, with 9 bases aligning to TRBD2. The ends lost 4 bases at V and 2 bases at J; junction bases unmatched: 9. Looked up from germline, CDR1 is MGHRA and CDR2 is YSYEKL. CDR3 length equals 16 residues. Written as DNA, the CDR3 is TGCGCCAGCAGCCCGTATTCTAGCGGGATGGCCTACGAGCAGTACTTC. Translated, it gives CASSPYSSGMAYEQYF.

This clonotype has more than one count but fewer than ten. The chain links TRBV5-1 to TRBJ2-7; D might be TRBD2 (7 bases). The V end lost 1 base, the J end lost 4 bases, and 15 bases lay between the germline ends. The CDR3 is 15 residues long. Looked up from germline, CDR1 is SGHRS and CDR2 is YFSETQ. CDR3 sequence reads: CASSLSGRGGYEQYF. The CDR3 DNA reads TGCGCCAGCAGCTTGTCAGGCAGGGGAGGGTACGAGCAGTACTTC.

This clonotype came up many times. This chain uses TRBV7-9 with TRBJ2-7, with 11 nucleotides matching TRBD2. Germline lookup yields CDR1 SEHNR and CDR2 FQNEAQ (reference sequence). This CDR3 region has 16 residues. V was pared by 6 bases and J by 4 bases, with 11 bases of the junction left unmatched. CDR3 sequence (DNA): TGTGCCAGCAGTCTTAAGAAGACTAGCGGGGAGTACGAGCAGTACTTC. It specifies CASSLKKTSGEYEQYF.

The chain employs TRBV27 and TRBJ2-1, with TRBD2 identical over 10 bases. Germline values: CDR1 MNHEY, CDR2 SMNVEV (reference sequence). V shed 5 bases, J shed 8 bases, and the junction held 3 bases outside the gene matches. This CDR3 spans 13 amino acids. The CDR3 nucleotides read TGTGCCAGCAGTCCCGGGACTAGCGATGAGCAGTTCTTC. Its protein product is CASSPGTSDEQFF.

This clonotype was seen at least ten times. V gene TRBV5-1 combines with J gene TRBJ2-3, with D unclear. Germline CDR1 reads SGHRS; CDR2 reads YFSETQ. The V end lost 6 bases, the J end lost 1 base, and 12 bases lay between the germline ends. The CDR3 has 14 residues. This CDR3 is CASKNPSGTDTQYF. CDR3 in DNA: TGCGCCAGCAAAAACCCCTCGGGCACAGATACGCAGTATTTT.

This clonotype was counted ten times or more. The chain carries TRBV27 and TRBJ2-1; 12 bases align to TRBD2. Per germline, CDR1 MNHEY and CDR2 SMNVEV (reference sequence). J was trimmed by 5 bases and V by 6 bases; bases with no gene match: 5. The CDR3 is made up of 15 amino acids. This chain's CDR3 is CASRQPSGGDNEQFF. The CDR3 nucleotides are TGTGCCAGCAGACAACCTAGCGGGGGGGACAATGAGCAGTTCTTC.

The sample holds many counts of this clonotype. This chain uses TRBV29-1 with TRBJ2-6; 7 bases are a match to TRBD1. CDR3 length: 17 amino acids. V was pared by 4 bases and J by 2 bases, with 11 bases of the junction left unmatched. The germline V gene has CDR1 SQVTM and CDR2 ANQGSEA. CDR3: CSVGGKGAPTGANVLTF. The CDR3 DNA is TGCAGCGTTGGGGGTAAGGGGGCGCCCACTGGGGCCAACGTCCTGACTTTC.

A few counts support this clonotype. CDR3 loop: CASSYSTTAPNEKLFF. The CDR3 DNA reads TGTGCCAGCAGTTATAGTACTACAGCCCCTAATGAAAAACTGTTTTTT. This chain links TRBV6-5 with TRBJ1-4; D is ambiguous. This CDR3 comprises 16 residues. CDR1 and CDR2 (germline): MNHEY, SVGAGI. The germline V and J ends were trimmed by 3 bases and 3 bases, with 14 bases remaining between them.

This clonotype came up many times. The chain combines TRBV29-1 with TRBJ1-1; D not resolved. This CDR3 spans 12 amino acids. The germline V gene has CDR1 SQVTM and CDR2 ANQGSEA. The V end lost 0 bases, the J end lost 4 bases, and 6 bases lay between the germline ends. This CDR3 is CSVEDGGTEAFF. In DNA, the CDR3 is TGCAGCGTTGAAGACGGCGGCACTGAAGCTTTCTTT.

This clonotype was seen at least ten times. The chain uses TRBV5-1 and TRBJ2-3; either TRBD1 or TRBD2 may supply D (5 bases each). V shed 2 bases and J shed 2 bases, with 9 bases lying between them. Germline V gene data show CDR1 as SGHRS and CDR2 as YFSETQ. This CDR3 region has 14 residues. The CDR3 DNA reads TGCGCCAGCAGCTTTCAGGGACCCACAGATACGCAGTATTTT. It specifies CASSFQGPTDTQYF.